These 20 T cell receptor beta chains were all obtained from the same sample, sequenced in a study of vaccination and CD4 T cells after COVID-19 (dated by TCRdb to between 2022 and 2023). Antigens of these TCRs are unknown. The treatment or condition tag for this specimen amounts to: roughly 10-day PBMC culture with coronavirus spike peptide pools or control peptides (ViraFEST assay). Libraries were made using PCR. Reads for this sample came from an Illumina iSeq 100. TCR sequencing of DNA from cultured CD4+ T cells used the Oncomine TCR Beta short-read assay at the Johns Hopkins FTIC core. TCRdb passed the public sequencing reads through fastp at Q25 and MiXCR, retaining productive beta sequences. Every distinct CDR3 protein forms one entry, paired with its most common genes and DNA. The table for this sample lists fewer than 20,000 distinct CDR3 sequences; about 61% of them were counted only once. The top ten clonotypes cover about 10% of the sample.

The sample was CD4+ T cells from blood, cultured in vitro. The origin of the receptors is a human donor who had recovered from COVID-19.

This clonotype has a handful of counts. The CDR3 region has the DNA TGCAGTGCTAGAGTGAGGGGTGTTTCCTATGGCTACACCTTC. Its protein product is CSARVRGVSYGYTF. This chain connects TRBV20-1 to TRBJ1-2; a possible D gene is TRBD1 (5 bases). The CDR3 is made up of 14 amino acids. The V gene's germline CDR1 is DFQATT and CDR2 SNEGSKA (reference sequence). Trimming shortened V by 1 base and J by 4 bases, and 13 bases separated the two germline ends.

The chain recombines TRBV4-2 with TRBJ1-6; D uncertain. V was cut by 0 bases and J by 11 bases, with 8 bases left in between. This CDR3 contains 13 residues. Germline-derived CDR1 and CDR2 are LGHNA and YNFKEQ. The DNA for the CDR3 is TGTGCCAGCAGCCAAGAATCCGTGCCACCCCTCCACTTT. Amino acids: CASSQESVPPLHF.

The rearrangement uses TRBV7-6 and TRBJ2-2; 9 positions match TRBD1. Germline V gives CDR1 SGHVS, CDR2 FNYEAQ. The CDR3 totals 15 residues. After removal of 4 bases from V and 9 bases from J, the junction contained 9 bases not matched to a gene. As DNA, the CDR3 is TGTGCCAGCAGCTCCGTACGGGACAGGGTCCGGGAGCTGTTTTTT. It specifies CASSSVRDRVRELFF.

In this sample, this clonotype turned up a few times. The chain combines TRBV20-1 with TRBJ1-5; D gene unclear. The V end was cut by 7 bases, the J end by 3 bases, with 13 bases between. This CDR3 comprises 13 residues. Germline V lookup: CDR1 DFQATT, CDR2 SNEGSKA (reference sequence). The CDR3 loop is CSGAGSPNQPQHF. The CDR3, as DNA: TGCAGTGGAGCGGGATCCCCCAATCAGCCCCAGCATTTT.

The chain uses TRBV2 and TRBJ2-2, with D perhaps matching TRBD1 (5 bases). This CDR3 region has 13 residues. CDR1 and CDR2 (germline): SNHLY, FYNNEI. V dropped 8 bases and J dropped 1 base, with 8 bases sitting between them. CDR3 loop: CASRRENTGELFF. The CDR3 DNA follows: TGTGCCAGCCGCAGGGAGAACACCGGGGAGCTGTTTTTT.

The genes are TRBV6-4 and TRBJ2-5, with 10 bases that match TRBD1. V was pared by 5 bases and J by 5 bases, with 11 bases of the junction left unmatched. The germline CDR1 and CDR2 sequences are MRHNA and SNTAGT. The CDR3 sequence is 16 residues long. CDR3 protein: CASSPVPGTGAETQYF. In DNA form, the CDR3 reads TGTGCCAGCAGTCCCGTCCCCGGGACAGGGGCGGAGACCCAGTACTTC.

The chain combines TRBV5-1 with TRBJ1-1; TRBD1 aligns across 7 bases. CDR1 is SGHRS, CDR2 YFSETQ, per germline. The trim removed 5 bases at V and 1 base at J, leaving 8 bases unmatched. The CDR3 has 15 amino acids. In DNA form, the CDR3 reads TGCGCCAGCAGACGTAATGGACAGGCGAACACTGAAGCTTTCTTT. This sequence encodes CASRRNGQANTEAFF. The whole variable domain, remainder taken from reference TRBV5-1 and TRBJ1-1, is KAGVTQTPRYLIKTRGQQVTLSCSPISGHRSVSWYQQTPGQGLQFLFEYFSETQRNKGNFPGRFSGRQFSNSRSEMNVSTLELGDSALYLCASRRNGQANTEAFFGQGTRLTVV.

The CDR3 reads CASSPGLAPSTDTQYF. In nucleotides, the CDR3 is TGCGCCAGCAGCCCTGGACTAGCGCCTAGCACAGATACGCAGTATTTT. The gene calls are TRBV5-1 and TRBJ2-3; 9 bases are shared with TRBD2. The CDR3 contains 16 residues. The V gene's germline CDR1 is SGHRS and CDR2 YFSETQ. V lost 4 bases to trimming and J lost 0 bases; unmatched junction nucleotides: 6.

The chain combines TRBV2 with TRBJ1-3; no clear D gene. The CDR3 is 16 residues long. Germline assignment: CDR1 SNHLY and CDR2 FYNNEI. The V gene lost 4 bases and the J gene lost 0 bases, with 13 bases spanning the gap. CDR3 nucleotide sequence: TGTGCCAGCAGTGCGACTCTAGTCCTCTCTGGAAACACCATATATTTT. Encoded protein: CASSATLVLSGNTIYF.

The CDR3 here is CASSAVTGAGNTIYF. DNA of the CDR3: TGTGCCAGCAGTGCAGTGACAGGGGCTGGAAACACCATATATTTT. J is TRBJ1-3 and V is TRBV6-1; 8 nucleotides align to TRBD1. Trimming took 4 bases from V and 2 from J; bases not matched to a gene: 4. This CDR3 region has 15 residues. CDR1 and CDR2 (germline): MNHNS, SASEGT.

This clonotype has just a few counts. V is TRBV10-1 and J is TRBJ1-2; D is unclear. Germline CDR1 is WNHNN and CDR2 is SYGVQD (reference sequence). V lost 4 bases and J lost 4, with 10 bases in between. The CDR3 runs 13 residues. The CDR3 DNA follows: TGCGCCAGCAGTGCAGGACCATCCTATGGCTACACCTTC. It codes for CASSAGPSYGYTF.

The rearrangement joins TRBV30 to TRBJ1-1; D may be TRBD1 (5 bases). The CDR3 is made up of 13 amino acids. V lost 5 bases and J lost 5, with 15 bases in between. Germline-derived CDR1 and CDR2 are GTSNPN and SVGIG (reference sequence). The CDR3 reads CAWRRGPGTEAFF. CDR3 coding DNA: TGTGCCTGGCGAAGGGGCCCCGGAACTGAAGCTTTCTTT.

V usage is TRBV10-3 and J usage is TRBJ2-6; D gene unclear. The V end lost 0 bases, the J end lost 4 bases, and 4 bases lay between the germline ends. The CDR3 spans 14 residues. Per germline, CDR1 ENHRY and CDR2 SYGVKD. CDR3 sequence reads: CAISESNGANVLTF. DNA for the CDR3: TGTGCCATCAGTGAGTCGAACGGGGCCAACGTCCTGACTTTC.

V usage is TRBV6-5 and J usage is TRBJ2-7; 10 nucleotides line up with TRBD1. The CDR3 runs 15 residues. With 0 bases clipped from V and 6 bases from J, the junction kept 5 bases outside the gene matches. CDR1 is MNHEY, CDR2 SVGAGI, per germline. The CDR3 coding sequence is TGTGCCAGCAGTTACTCCCCGGGACAGGGGTTCGAGCAGTACTTC. Its translation: CASSYSPGQGFEQYF.

The gene calls are TRBV2 and TRBJ1-2; D is undetermined. Per germline, CDR1 SNHLY and CDR2 FYNNEI. The CDR3 is 12 amino acids. Trimming pared 7 bases from V and 4 bases from J, leaving 10 bases between. The CDR3 reads CASNQEGYGYTF. CDR3 coding DNA: TGTGCCAGCAACCAGGAAGGCTATGGCTACACCTTC.

This clonotype has a handful of counts. This rearrangement joins TRBV7-8 to TRBJ1-2; the D is unclear. The germline V and J ends were trimmed by 1 base and 7 bases, with 19 bases remaining between them. This CDR3 is built from 16 residues. Germline V CDR1 and CDR2: SGHVS, FQNEAQ. CDR3 coding DNA: TGTGCCAGCAGCTTAGGTGGGCCGGATCATTCTCGTGGCTACACCTTC. Amino acid sequence: CASSLGGPDHSRGYTF.

This clonotype was detected a few times. This chain links TRBV6-1 with TRBJ1-5, with a tentative D call TRBD1 (5 bases). V was pared by 11 bases and J by 5 bases, with 13 bases between. This CDR3 has 12 residues. CDR1 is MNHNS and CDR2 is SASEGT in the germline V gene. The CDR3 protein is CACGGGYQPQHF. CDR3 in DNA: TGTGCCTGTGGGGGGGGGTATCAGCCCCAGCATTTT.

Only a few counts were recorded for this clonotype. This chain connects TRBV5-1 to TRBJ2-3, with 10 bases identical to TRBD2. From germline, CDR1 is SGHRS and CDR2 YFSETQ. V lost 3 bases and J lost 3; bases outside the gene matches: 13. The CDR3 is 18 residues long. In DNA form, the CDR3 reads TGCGCCAGCAGCTGGACCCCCAGCGGGAGGGCCATGACAGATACGCAGTATTTT. Translating it yields CASSWTPSGRAMTDTQYF. The complete variable domain, with remaining parts taken from reference TRBV5-1 and TRBJ2-3, reads KAGVTQTPRYLIKTRGQQVTLSCSPISGHRSVSWYQQTPGQGLQFLFEYFSETQRNKGNFPGRFSGRQFSNSRSEMNVSTLELGDSALYLCASSWTPSGRAMTDTQYFGPGTRLTVL.

This chain links TRBV7-3 with TRBJ2-3, with D perhaps being TRBD1 or TRBD2 (5 bases each). This CDR3 spans 13 amino acids. Germline-derived CDR1 and CDR2 are SGHTA and FQGTGA. The V end lost 4 bases, the J end lost 3 bases, and 8 bases lay between the germline ends. CDR3 sequence: CASSWGTTDTQYF. CDR3 in DNA: TGTGCCAGCAGCTGGGGGACGACAGATACGCAGTATTTT.

This clonotype appeared a few times. This sequence joins TRBV29-1 and TRBJ2-2; no definite D call. The germline V gene has CDR1 SQVTM and CDR2 ANQGSEA. Trimming pared 7 bases from V and 7 bases from J, leaving 16 bases between. The CDR3 is 13 residues long. The CDR3 nucleotides are TGCAGCGCGACCCGTTGGGCTGGCGGGGAGCTGTTTTTT. This sequence encodes CSATRWAGGELFF.